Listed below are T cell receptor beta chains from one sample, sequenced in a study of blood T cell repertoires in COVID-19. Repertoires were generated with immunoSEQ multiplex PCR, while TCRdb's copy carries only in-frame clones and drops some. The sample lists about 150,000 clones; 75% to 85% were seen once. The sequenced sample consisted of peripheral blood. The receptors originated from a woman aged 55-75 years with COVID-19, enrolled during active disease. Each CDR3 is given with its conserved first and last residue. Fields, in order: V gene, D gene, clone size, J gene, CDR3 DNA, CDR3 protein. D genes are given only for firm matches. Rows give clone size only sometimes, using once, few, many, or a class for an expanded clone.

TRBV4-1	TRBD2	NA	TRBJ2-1	TGCGCCAGCAGCCAAGATTGGGCGGGAGAGACCTACAATGAGCAGTTCTTC	CASSQDWAGETYNEQFF
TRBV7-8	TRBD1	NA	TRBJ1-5	TGTGCCAGCAGCTTGCTGGGACAGGGAGTAGGTCAGCCCCAGCATTTT	CASSLLGQGVGQPQHF
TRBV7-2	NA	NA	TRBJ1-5	TGTGCCAGCAGCTTAGATGTCAGTAGCAATCAGCCCCAGCATTTT	CASSLDVSSNQPQHF
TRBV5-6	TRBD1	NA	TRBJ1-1	TGTGCCAGCAGCGAACGACAGGGGGCGACTGAAGCTTTCTTT	CASSERQGATEAFF
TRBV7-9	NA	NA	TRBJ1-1	TGTGCCAGCAGCTCCACGACGACAGGCCCCTCTGAAGCTTTCTTT	CASSSTTTGPSEAFF
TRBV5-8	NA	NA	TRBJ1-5	TGTGCCAGCAGCTTAATCAGGGGAAATACTCAGCCCCAGCATTTT	CASSLIRGNTQPQHF
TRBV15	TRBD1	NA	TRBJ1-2	TGTGCCACCAGCAGCCGGGACAGGGGATCCTACAACTATGGCTACACCTTC	CATSSRDRGSYNYGYTF
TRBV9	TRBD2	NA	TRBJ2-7	TGTGCCAGCAGCGTAACTAGCGGGAACCCCCGGGGAGAGCAGTACTTC	CASSVTSGNPRGEQYF
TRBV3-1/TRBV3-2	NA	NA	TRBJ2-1	TGTGCCAGCAGCCCTCGACAGGGAGCGGGCAATGAGCAGTTCTTC	CASSPRQGAGNEQFF
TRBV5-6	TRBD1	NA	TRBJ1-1	TGTGCCAGCAGCACAACAGGGGGTAGGGACACTGAAGCTTTCTTT	CASSTTGGRDTEAFF
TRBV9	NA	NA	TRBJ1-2	TGTGCCAGCAGCATAGACGCAGACTCTTATGGCTACACCTTC	CASSIDADSYGYTF
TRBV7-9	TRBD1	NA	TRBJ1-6	TGTGCCAGCACCATCGGACAGGGAAATTCACCCCTCCACTTT	CASTIGQGNSPLHF
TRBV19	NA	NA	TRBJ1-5	TGTGCCAGTGCAGGACACAGCAATCAGCCCCAGCATTTT	CASAGHSNQPQHF
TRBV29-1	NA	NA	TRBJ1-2	TGCAGCGTTGATAGTTGGGGAGTTTTGAGAGGCTACACCTTC	CSVDSWGVLRGYTF
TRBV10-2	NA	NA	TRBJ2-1	TGCGCCAGCAGTGGACTAACCTCTAATGAGCAGTTCTTC	CASSGLTSNEQFF
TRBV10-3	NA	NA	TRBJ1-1	TGTGCCATCAGTCACAGGGTGGGGGACACTGAAGCTTTCTTT	CAISHRVGDTEAFF
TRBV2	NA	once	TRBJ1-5	TGTGCCAGCAGTGAAAACCAGGGATATCAGCCCCAGCATTTT	CASSENQGYQPQHF
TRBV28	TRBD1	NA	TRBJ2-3	TGTGCCAGCAGTCTCATTGAACCGGGACAGGGAATATGGGTCACAGATACGCAGTATTTT	CASSLIEPGQGIWVTDTQYF
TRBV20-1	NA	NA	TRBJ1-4	TGCAGTGCTAGTGGGGCGCGGGGTGAAAAACTGTTTTTT	CSASGARGEKLFF
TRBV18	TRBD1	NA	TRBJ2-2	TGTGCCAGCTCACCACCCGGGACAGGGAACACCGGGGAGCTGTTTTTT	CASSPPGTGNTGELFF
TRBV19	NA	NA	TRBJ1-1	TGTGCCAGTAGTATAAGCGTGAACACTGAAGCTTTCTTT	CASSISVNTEAFF
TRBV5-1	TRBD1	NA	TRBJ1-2	TGCGCCAGCAGCACCCGCCGGGACAGCAACTATGGCTACACCTTC	CASSTRRDSNYGYTF
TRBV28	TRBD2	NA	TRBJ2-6	TGTGCCAGCAGTTGGGCGGGGGGCTCCGGGGCCAACGTCCTGACTTTC	CASSWAGGSGANVLTF
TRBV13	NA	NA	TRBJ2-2	TGTGCCAGCAGCTTAAGGACTTCCCGAGTTGGGGAGCTGTTTTTT	CASSLRTSRVGELFF
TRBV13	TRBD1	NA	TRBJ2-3	TGTGCCAGCAGCTTTACAGGGGGCCGCACAGATACGCAGTATTTT	CASSFTGGRTDTQYF
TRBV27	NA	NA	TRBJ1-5	TGTGCCAGCAGCTGGCGGGATGGGCAACAGCCCCAGCATTTT	CASSWRDGQQPQHF
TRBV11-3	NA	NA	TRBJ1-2	TGTGCCAGCATCCCAGGACTAATACCCTATGGCTACACCTTC	CASIPGLIPYGYTF
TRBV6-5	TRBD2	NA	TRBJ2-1	TGTGCCAGCAGGGCGGGAGGTTGGAATGAGCAGTTCTTC	CASRAGGWNEQFF
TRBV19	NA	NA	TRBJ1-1	TGTGCCAGTAGTATAGTAACCGGCAACTCGCGGACTGAAGCTTTCTTT	CASSIVTGNSRTEAFF
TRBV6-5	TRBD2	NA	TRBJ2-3	TGTGCCGGATCGGGGACTAGCGGGAGCAATACGCAGTATTTT	CAGSGTSGSNTQYF
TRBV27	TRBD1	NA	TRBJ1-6	TGTGCCAGCAGTCCTGACAGGGCCCCTTCTAATTCACCCCTCCACTTT	CASSPDRAPSNSPLHF